Listed below are T cell receptor beta chains from one sample, sequenced in a study of T cells in Graves' hyperthyroidism and ophthalmopathy. TCRdb re-called the multiplex PCR reads with MiXCR, one entry per CDR3 protein. Among hundreds of thousands of distinct CDR3 sequences listed, more than 20% were seen once. The sequenced material came from blood. The receptors come from a man aged 25-45 years with Graves' ophthalmopathy. CDR3s include the opening cysteine and the closing phenylalanine or tryptophan. D genes are given only for firm matches. Where a row states a size, it is once, few, many or the class of an expanded clone; other rows omit it.

D	V	size	J	DNA	CDR3
-	TRBV6-2/TRBV6-3	few	TRBJ2-7	TGTGCCAGCAGTTACTCTAGCGGATACTACGAGCAGTACTTC	CASSYSSGYYEQYF
-	TRBV5-5	many	TRBJ2-7	TGTGCCAGCAGCTCACAGGGTGACTCCTCCTACGAGCAGTACTTC	CASSSQGDSSYEQYF
-	TRBV24-1	-	TRBJ2-2	TGTGCCAGTGATCCCAGCCACACCGGGGAGCTGTTTTTT	CASDPSHTGELFF
-	TRBV9	-	TRBJ1-1	TGTGCCAGCAGCGTTAGTGGGGAGGATACTGAAGCTTTCTTT	CASSVSGEDTEAFF
-	TRBV5-1	-	TRBJ2-1	TGCGCCAGCAGCCCCGCGGGCCTGCAGGTGAATGAGCAGTTCTTC	CASSPAGLQVNEQFF
TRBD2	TRBV4-1	many	TRBJ2-1	TGCGCCAGCAGCCCTTTAGCGGGAGCAAACAATGAGCAGTTCTTC	CASSPLAGANNEQFF
TRBD1	TRBV7-9	-	TRBJ2-3	TGTGCCAGCAGCGTTGGGACAGGGGGCTCGGGCGGTGATACGCAGTATTTT	CASSVGTGGSGGDTQYF
-	TRBV7-2	-	TRBJ1-2	TGTGCCAGCAGCCGCGCAGGGGTCCCTAACTATGGCTACACCTTC	CASSRAGVPNYGYTF
-	TRBV20-1	once	TRBJ2-7	TGCAGTGCCCGAAAACTAGCCACCTACGAGCAGTACTTC	CSARKLATYEQYF
TRBD2	TRBV7-2	-	TRBJ2-3	TGTGCCAGCAGCTTACCCGGACTAGCTTACACAGATACGCAGTATTTT	CASSLPGLAYTDTQYF
-	TRBV7-2	-	TRBJ2-2	TGTGCCAGCAGCTTACAGGCTATGAACACCGGGGAGCTGTTTTTT	CASSLQAMNTGELFF
-	TRBV7-9	few	TRBJ2-5	TGTGCCAGCAGCCGCCCAGGGGAAGAGACCCAGTACTTC	CASSRPGEETQYF
-	TRBV5-5	-	TRBJ1-6	TGTGCCAGCAGCTGGGGGCCAGTCAATTCACCCCTCCACTTT	CASSWGPVNSPLHF
-	TRBV28	-	TRBJ1-2	TGTGCCAGCAGTTTATCCCAATATGGCTACACCTTC	CASSLSQYGYTF
TRBD2	TRBV2	-	TRBJ2-1	TGTGCCAGCGGCTCCACCGGGACTAGCGGGAGTTACGATGAGCAGTTCTTC	CASGSTGTSGSYDEQFF
-	TRBV7-9	many	TRBJ2-1	TGTGCCAGCAGCTTAGCGGGGGGAAATGAGCAGTTCTTC	CASSLAGGNEQFF
-	TRBV6-2/TRBV6-3	once	TRBJ2-1	TGTGCCAGCAGTTACTCCCGGGAGAGCACTACCTACAATGAGCAGTTCTTC	CASSYSRESTTYNEQFF
TRBD2	TRBV15	-	TRBJ2-2	TGTGCCACCTCTCCGGGGACACTAGCGGGAGGGCCTCACACCGGGGAGCTGTTTTTT	CATSPGTLAGGPHTGELFF
-	TRBV30	many	TRBJ1-4	TGTGCCTGGAGTGTACGAGGGTCCAGTGAAAAACTGTTTTTT	CAWSVRGSSEKLFF
-	TRBV27	-	TRBJ2-5	TGTGCCAGCAGTTTACGGAGGGGCCAAGAGACCCAGTACTTC	CASSLRRGQETQYF
TRBD2	TRBV6-1	many	TRBJ2-7	TGTGCCAGCAGTGAAAAAGCTCTAGCGGGAGTTACGAGCTACGAGCAGTACTTC	CASSEKALAGVTSYEQYF
-	TRBV11-3	many	TRBJ2-1	TGTGCCAGCAGCCCGGCACCCGGGCAGTTCTTC	CASSPAPGQFF
-	TRBV25-1	-	TRBJ2-7	TGTGCCAGCAGTGACGACAGATTTTCCTACGAGCAGTACTTC	CASSDDRFSYEQYF
-	TRBV28	many	TRBJ1-3	TGTGCCAGCAGCTACTCTGGAAACACCATATATTTT	CASSYSGNTIYF
TRBD2	TRBV29-1	-	TRBJ2-7	TGCAGCGCTGAGAGTTCTAGCGGGTACTCCTACGAGCAGTACTTC	CSAESSSGYSYEQYF
TRBD2	TRBV3-1	few	TRBJ2-1	TGTGCCAGCAGCGGGATCGAGACTAGCGGGAGTGCTTACAATGAGCAGTTCTTC	CASSGIETSGSAYNEQFF
TRBD2	TRBV28	few	TRBJ2-5	TGTGCCAGCAGTTTGGGAGCGGGACTGAGCCAAGAGACCCAGTACTTC	CASSLGAGLSQETQYF
TRBD1	TRBV24-1	-	TRBJ2-3	TGTGCCACCAGTGATCCCGGACAGGGGGGGAAAGATACGCAGTATTTT	CATSDPGQGGKDTQYF
-	TRBV30	-	TRBJ2-7	TGTGCCTGGGGAGGCTATCGGACCTACGAGCAGTACTTC	CAWGGYRTYEQYF
TRBD1	TRBV28	many	TRBJ1-2	TGTGCCAGCAGTTTAGGGGACAGGGGTCCACGGGGCTATGGCTACACCTTC	CASSLGDRGPRGYGYTF
-	TRBV7-3	-	TRBJ2-1	TGTGCCAGCAGCTTAAGGGGGAGTACCTACAATGAGCAGTTCTTC	CASSLRGSTYNEQFF
TRBD1	TRBV6-1	-	TRBJ1-5	TGTGCCAGCAGTGAAGGAAGGACAGGGGGAAGTCAGCCCCAGCATTTT	CASSEGRTGGSQPQHF
TRBD2	TRBV6-5	-	TRBJ2-1	TGTGCCAGCAGTTACTTGGGACTAGCCTACAATGAGCAGTTCTTC	CASSYLGLAYNEQFF
-	TRBV2	few	TRBJ2-5	TGTGCCAGCAGCCAAGCCGGGGAGAGCCAGTACTTC	CASSQAGESQYF
-	TRBV2	-	TRBJ1-5	TGTGCCAGCAGTGCCCCCCCGGGGAGCAATCAGCCCCAGCATTTT	CASSAPPGSNQPQHF
TRBD2	TRBV3-1	-	TRBJ2-5	TGTGCCAGCAGCCAACTAGCGGCGGCGGGGGAGACCCAGTACTTC	CASSQLAAAGETQYF
-	TRBV10-3	few	TRBJ1-2	TGTGCCATCAGTGAACTGACTCGGAATGGCTACACCTTC	CAISELTRNGYTF
-	TRBV20-1	-	TRBJ1-5	TGCAGTGCTAGAGATTCCGGGATGGGACATCAGCCCCAGCATTTT	CSARDSGMGHQPQHF
-	TRBV9	-	TRBJ2-7	TGTGCCAGCAGCGTAGAGGGCAACGAGCAGTACTTC	CASSVEGNEQYF
-	TRBV12-3/TRBV12-4	many	TRBJ2-5	TGTGCCAGCAGTTTATTACGGGAGACCCAGTACTTC	CASSLLRETQYF
-	TRBV30	many	TRBJ1-5	TGTGCCTGGAGTGTACGAGCCCCCAGGTCCGGGCCCCAGCATTTT	CAWSVRAPRSGPQHF
-	TRBV6-1	few	TRBJ1-1	TGTGCCAGCAGACACGGCGGTAGGAACACTGAAGCTTTCTTT	CASRHGGRNTEAFF
TRBD2	TRBV15	-	TRBJ2-1	TGTGCCACCAGCGGACTAGCGGGGTCCTACAATGAGCAGTTCTTC	CATSGLAGSYNEQFF
-	TRBV4-1	few	TRBJ1-5	TGCGCCAGCAGCCACGAAGGAGGGGTGGGCAATCAGCCCCAGCATTTT	CASSHEGGVGNQPQHF
-	TRBV5-6	many	TRBJ2-7	TGTGCCAGCAGCTCGCCGAGGAGAGACGAGCAGTACTTC	CASSSPRRDEQYF
TRBD2	TRBV7-2	-	TRBJ2-3	TGTGCCAGCAGCGCAGAACTAGCGGGAGGGCCTCGTATAGATACGCAGTATTTT	CASSAELAGGPRIDTQYF
TRBD1	TRBV28	-	TRBJ1-2	TGTGCCAGCAGTCCCGGGACAGGGACGAACTATGGCTACACCTTC	CASSPGTGTNYGYTF
TRBD1	TRBV10-3	-	TRBJ2-1	TGTGCCATCAGTGCCGGACAGGGCGTCGATGAGCAGTTCTTC	CAISAGQGVDEQFF
-	TRBV18	few	TRBJ2-6	TGTGCCAGCTCACCCACCACAGGCTCTGGGGCCAACGTCCTGACTTTC	CASSPTTGSGANVLTF
-	TRBV12-3/TRBV12-4	many	TRBJ1-5	TGTGCCAGCAGTTTAACAGGGAATCAGGCCCAGCATTTT	CASSLTGNQAQHF